The following is a TCR beta chain sequence with its context. The entry originates in a study of blood T cell repertoires in COVID-19. In the study overall: The origin of the acute and convalescent COVID-19 samples was the United States, Italy and Spain.

CDR1 is SGHTA and CDR2 is FQGNSA in the germline V gene. This CDR3 contains 13 residues. The germline V and J ends were trimmed by 4 bases and 6 bases, with 13 bases remaining between them. The assay was immunoSEQ multiplex PCR, and TCRdb's table has in-frame clones only and misses some. The table has around 250,000 clones, 75% to 90% seen once. The sequence came from a woman in her thirties or forties who had been exposed to COVID-19. The chain combines TRBV7-2 with TRBJ2-7, with D possibly being TRBD1 (6 bases). The sequencing sample was made of PBMCs or T cells enriched from blood (not recorded which). For the CDR3, the DNA is TGTGCCAGCAGCTCCAACAGGGTCACCGAGCAGTACTTC. Its protein product is CASSSNRVTEQYF.